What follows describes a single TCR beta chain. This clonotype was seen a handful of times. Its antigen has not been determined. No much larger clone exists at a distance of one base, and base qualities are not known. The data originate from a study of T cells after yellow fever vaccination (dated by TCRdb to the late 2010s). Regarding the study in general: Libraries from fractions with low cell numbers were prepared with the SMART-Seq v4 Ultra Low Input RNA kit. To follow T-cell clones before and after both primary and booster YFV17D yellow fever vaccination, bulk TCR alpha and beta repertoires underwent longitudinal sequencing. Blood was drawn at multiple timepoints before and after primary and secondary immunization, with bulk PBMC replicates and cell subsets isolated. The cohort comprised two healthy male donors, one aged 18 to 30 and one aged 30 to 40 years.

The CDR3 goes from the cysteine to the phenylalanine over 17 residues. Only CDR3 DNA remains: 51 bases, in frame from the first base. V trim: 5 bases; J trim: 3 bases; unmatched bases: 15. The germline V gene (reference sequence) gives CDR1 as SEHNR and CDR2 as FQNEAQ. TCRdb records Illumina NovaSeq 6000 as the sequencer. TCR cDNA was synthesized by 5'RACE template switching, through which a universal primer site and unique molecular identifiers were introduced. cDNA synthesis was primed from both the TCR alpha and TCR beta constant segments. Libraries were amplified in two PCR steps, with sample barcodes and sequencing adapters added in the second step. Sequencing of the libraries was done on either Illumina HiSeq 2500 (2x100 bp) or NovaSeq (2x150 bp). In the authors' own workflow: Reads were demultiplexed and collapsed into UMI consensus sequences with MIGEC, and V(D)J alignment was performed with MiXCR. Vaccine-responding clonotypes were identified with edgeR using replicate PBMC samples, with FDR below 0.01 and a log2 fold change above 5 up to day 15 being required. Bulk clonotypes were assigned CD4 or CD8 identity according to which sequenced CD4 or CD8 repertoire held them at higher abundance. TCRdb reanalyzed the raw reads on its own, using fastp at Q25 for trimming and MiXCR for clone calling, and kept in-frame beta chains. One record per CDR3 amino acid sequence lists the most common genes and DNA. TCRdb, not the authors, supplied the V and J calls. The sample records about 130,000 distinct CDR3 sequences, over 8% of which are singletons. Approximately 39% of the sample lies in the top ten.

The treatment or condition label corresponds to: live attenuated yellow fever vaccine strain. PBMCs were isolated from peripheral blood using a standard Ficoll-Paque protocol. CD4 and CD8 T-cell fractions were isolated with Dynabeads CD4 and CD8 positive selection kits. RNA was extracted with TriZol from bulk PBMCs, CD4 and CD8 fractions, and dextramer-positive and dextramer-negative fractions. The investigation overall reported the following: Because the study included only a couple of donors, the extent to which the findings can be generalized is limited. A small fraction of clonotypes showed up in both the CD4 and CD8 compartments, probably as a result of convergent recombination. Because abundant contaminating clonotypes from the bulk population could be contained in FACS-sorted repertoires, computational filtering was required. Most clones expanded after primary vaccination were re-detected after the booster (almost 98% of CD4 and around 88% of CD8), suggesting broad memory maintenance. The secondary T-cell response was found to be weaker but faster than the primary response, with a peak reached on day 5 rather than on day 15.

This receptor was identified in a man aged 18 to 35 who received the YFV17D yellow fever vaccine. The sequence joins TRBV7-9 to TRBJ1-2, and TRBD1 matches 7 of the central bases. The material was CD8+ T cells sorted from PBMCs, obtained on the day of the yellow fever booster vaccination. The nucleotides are TGTGCCAGCAGCCTAGGGGGCCCCGAGCGGGGTGACTATGGCTACACCTTC. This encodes CASSLGGPERGDYGYTF.